What follows are 25 T cell receptor beta chains derived from one specimen sequenced in a study of shared T cell receptors in the human thymus. Assay used: immunoSEQ multiplex PCR; TCRdb lists only in-frame clones, some missing. The sample includes 700,000 to 750,000 clones, approximately 85% seen only once; the top ten take more than 0.01%. These data are also associated with another study on human thymus T cells.

Sample: thymocytes. Every receptor here comes from a girl under two years old with a congenital heart defect.

The chain couples TRBV6-1 to TRBJ1-1; D is unclear. This CDR3 region has 17 residues. Germline values: CDR1 MNHNS, CDR2 SASEGT. Trimming removed 3 bases at V and 0 bases at J, with 17 bases between. The CDR3 sequence: CASSDSRDRCMNTEAFF. The CDR3 nucleotides are TGTGCCAGCAGTGATAGCCGTGACCGATGCATGAACACTGAAGCTTTCTTT.

This clone was seen more than once but under ten times. This chain uses TRBV4-2 with TRBJ1-1; the D is unclear. The CDR3 contains 17 residues. The V end lost 0 bases, the J end lost 0 bases, and 14 bases lay between the germline ends. The germline CDR1 and CDR2 sequences are LGHNA and YNFKEQ. The CDR3 nucleotides read TGTGCCAGCAGCCAAGATCCCGGCGCAGGCATGAACACTGAAGCTTTCTTT. It encodes CASSQDPGAGMNTEAFF.

V gene TRBV7-9 combines with J gene TRBJ2-1, with 8 bases identical to TRBD1. This CDR3 has 19 residues. Germline V CDR1 and CDR2: SEHNR, FQNEAQ (reference sequence). V lost 1 base, J lost 5 bases, and 16 bases stayed unmatched. In DNA form, the CDR3 reads TGTGCCAGCAGCTTAGAGCCGGCCGCGACAGGGGTGGTCGACAATGAGCAGTTCTTC. Translation: CASSLEPAATGVVDNEQFF.

The V and J genes are TRBV12-5 and TRBJ1-2; the D gene is possibly TRBD1 (5 bases). The CDR3 length is 13 residues. Germline CDR1 is LGHNT and CDR2 is FRNRAP. Trimming took off 0 bases at V and 7 bases at J, with 9 bases between the two ends. DNA for the CDR3: TGTGCTAGTGGTTTGGTGCCAGGGTCTGGCTACACCTTC. Encoded protein: CASGLVPGSGYTF. Based on the CDR3 plus reference TRBV12-5 and TRBJ1-2, the full variable domain is DARVTQTPRHKVTEMGQEVTMRCQPILGHNTVFWYRQTMMQGLELLAYFRNRAPLDDSGMPKDRFSAEMPDATLATLKIQPSEPRDSAVYFCASGLVPGSGYTFGSGTRLTVV.

V and J are TRBV5-4 and TRBJ2-5; D may be TRBD2 (6 bases). The germline gives CDR1 SGHNT, CDR2 YYREEE (reference sequence). The CDR3 is 15 residues long. Trimming took 4 bases from V and 2 from J, leaving 15 bases between them. The CDR3 nucleotides are TGTGCCAGCAGCCCTCCTCTAGCGAGGCAAGAGACCCAGTACTTC. Its translation: CASSPPLARQETQYF.

This chain joins TRBV15 and TRBJ1-1; 9 bases are shared with TRBD1. Germline loops: CDR1 LNHNV, CDR2 YYDKDF (reference sequence). V lost 1 base to trimming and J lost 3 bases; unmatched junction nucleotides: 0. The CDR3 sequence is 14 residues long. The CDR3 DNA follows: TGTGCCACCAGCAGAGGGGACAGGGACACTGAAGCTTTCTTT. Translating gives CATSRGDRDTEAFF.

The chain combines TRBV6-1 with TRBJ1-5, with a possible D match to TRBD1 (5 bases). V lost 5 bases, J lost 5 bases, and 16 bases lay in between. This CDR3 has 15 amino acids. Germline CDR1 and CDR2: MNHNS and SASEGT. CDR3 in amino acids: CASSWLGGVHQPQHF. The CDR3 bases are TGTGCCAGCAGTTGGTTGGGGGGGGTACATCAGCCCCAGCATTTT.

CDR3 amino acids: CASSLGAMLAKNIQYF. The CDR3 DNA follows: TGTGCCAGCAGTTTAGGGGCAATGCTAGCCAAAAACATTCAGTACTTC. V and J are TRBV27 and TRBJ2-4, with D possibly matching TRBD1 (5 bases). Germline V gene lookup returns CDR1 MNHEY and CDR2 SMNVEV (reference sequence). The V and J ends lost 2 bases and 0 bases respectively, with 11 bases between them. The CDR3 runs 16 residues.

V is TRBV6-5 and J is TRBJ2-7; TRBD1 might be the D (6 bases). Looked up from germline, CDR1 is MNHEY and CDR2 is SVGAGI. V shed 7 bases and J shed 3 bases, with 19 bases lying between them. The CDR3 covers 15 residues. This chain's CDR3 is CASTSDRNRLYEQYF. For the CDR3, the DNA is TGTGCCAGCACCAGCGACAGGAACCGACTCTACGAGCAGTACTTC.

The V and J genes are TRBV2 and TRBJ2-7, with D possibly matching TRBD2 (5 bases). Per germline, CDR1 SNHLY and CDR2 FYNNEI. CDR3 size: 15 residues. Trimming shortened V by 2 bases and J by 3 bases, and 14 bases separated the two germline ends. The CDR3 DNA reads as TGTGCCAGCAGTGAAAGAGGGCCGGATGGCTACGAGCAGTACTTC. Translating it yields CASSERGPDGYEQYF.

The rearrangement joins TRBV20-1 to TRBJ2-7; no reliable D call. The CDR3 consists of 11 residues. Germline values: CDR1 DFQATT, CDR2 SNEGSKA (reference sequence). V was cut by 2 bases and J by 3 bases, with 5 bases left in between. This chain's CDR3 is CSARSYYEQYF. The CDR3 nucleotides are TGCAGTGCTAGATCGTACTACGAGCAGTACTTC.

V and J are TRBV7-2 and TRBJ1-2; 8 nucleotides agree with TRBD1. Germline CDR1 and CDR2: SGHTA and FQGNSA. Unmatched junction bases numbered 16, after V lost 5 bases and J lost 8 bases. The CDR3 has 16 amino acids. The CDR3 nucleotides read TGTGCCAGCAGCCCTCACGGGGGACAGGCCCGTGGCGGCTACACCTTC. It is translated as CASSPHGGQARGGYTF.

The chain joins TRBV6-5 to TRBJ1-2, with D possibly being TRBD1 (6 bases). CDR3 length: 13 amino acids. Trimming stripped 6 bases from V and 6 bases from J, with 14 bases between. CDR1 MNHEY and CDR2 SVGAGI come from the germline V gene. The CDR3 DNA sequence: TGTGCCAGCAGCCACAGGGCTGTAAATGGCTACACCTTC. Translated, it gives CASSHRAVNGYTF.

V usage is TRBV4-1 and J usage is TRBJ2-2; TRBD1 matches 7 bases. Germline V CDR1 and CDR2: MGHRA, YSYEKL. The trim removed 4 bases at V and 7 bases at J, leaving 18 bases unmatched. CDR3 length: 18 amino acids. This chain's CDR3 is CASSRVGLGQGVVGELFF. In DNA, the CDR3 is TGCGCCAGCAGCCGAGTGGGATTAGGGCAGGGGGTAGTCGGGGAGCTGTTTTTT.

This rearrangement joins TRBV20-1 to TRBJ1-1; maybe TRBD1 (5 bases). V was cut by 5 bases and J by 8 bases, with 12 bases left in between. Looked up from germline, CDR1 is DFQATT and CDR2 is SNEGSKA (reference sequence). The CDR3 totals 11 residues. This chain's CDR3 is CSAYRRHEAFF. CDR3 nucleotide sequence: TGCAGTGCTTACAGGAGACACGAAGCTTTCTTT.

V gene TRBV9 combines with J gene TRBJ1-4; TRBD1 might be the D (5 bases). This CDR3 contains 15 residues. Between the trimmed V and J ends, which lost 0 bases and 3 bases, there was a span of 9 bases. The germline CDR1 and CDR2 sequences are SGDLS and YYNGEE. The CDR3 protein is CASSVGGSPNEKLFF. The DNA of the CDR3 is TGTGCCAGCAGCGTAGGGGGCAGCCCTAATGAAAAACTGTTTTTT. The full variable domain, in which reference TRBV9 and TRBJ1-4 provide the parts outside the CDR3, is DSGVTQTPKHLITATGQRVTLRCSPRSGDLSVYWYQQSLDQGLQFLIQYYNGEERAKGNILERFSAQQFPDLHSELNLSSLELGDSALYFCASSVGGSPNEKLFFGSGTQLSVL.

This chain links TRBV12-5 with TRBJ2-7; 7 positions agree with TRBD1. The CDR3 has 18 amino acids. With V trimmed by 0 bases and J by 3 bases, 14 bases remained unmatched. From germline, CDR1 is LGHNT and CDR2 FRNRAP. This CDR3 reads CASGLVRVFGQALYEQYF. CDR3 DNA sequence: TGTGCTAGTGGTTTGGTACGAGTCTTTGGACAGGCCCTCTACGAGCAGTACTTC.

This chain joins TRBV27 and TRBJ1-4; D might be TRBD1 (6 bases). This CDR3 has 17 residues. Germline CDR1 MNHEY, CDR2 SMNVEV (reference sequence). The V end lost 3 bases, the J end lost 4 bases, and 18 bases lay between the germline ends. CDR3 in amino acids: CASSLKTGGWGNEKLFF. As DNA, the CDR3 is TGTGCCAGCAGTTTGAAGACAGGCGGTTGGGGTAATGAAAAACTGTTTTTT.

The chain carries TRBV5-1 and TRBJ2-7, with D possibly matching TRBD1 (6 bases). Per the germline V gene, CDR1 is SGHRS and CDR2 is YFSETQ. V lost 4 bases to trimming and J lost 7 bases, with 42 bases between them. The CDR3 consists of 22 residues. The CDR3 region is CASSGISGNRPRIKDSPKEQYF. CDR3 in DNA: TGCGCCAGCAGCGGAATCTCGGGGAACCGACCGCGAATAAAGGACAGCCCTAAGGAGCAGTACTTC.

This clone was detected only a few times. The rearrangement joins TRBV5-1 to TRBJ2-3, with D hard to call. Trimming stripped 0 bases from V and 2 bases from J, with 13 bases between. Germline CDR1 SGHRS, CDR2 YFSETQ. The CDR3 loop spans 16 amino acids. The CDR3 loop reads CASSLDLQRSTDTQYF. Here the CDR3 DNA reads TGCGCCAGCAGCTTGGATCTTCAGCGCTCCACAGATACGCAGTATTTT.

The chain uses TRBV9 and TRBJ2-7, with D possibly matching TRBD2 (6 bases). This CDR3 has 14 residues. V lost 2 bases to trimming and J lost 3 bases, with 12 bases between them. In germline, CDR1 is SGDLS, CDR2 YYNGEE. CDR3 sequence: CASSVGGVRYEQYF. For the CDR3, the DNA is TGTGCCAGCAGCGTTGGAGGGGTTCGCTACGAGCAGTACTTC.

The chain carries TRBV11-2 and TRBJ2-5; D is ambiguous. CDR3 size: 15 residues. Germline assignment: CDR1 SGHAT and CDR2 FQNNGV. Trimming took 2 bases from V and 4 from J, leaving 14 bases between them. The CDR3 region has the DNA TGTGCCAGCAGCTTACATTCGGCTAGAAGAGAGACCCAGTACTTC. Translated, it gives CASSLHSARRETQYF.

V gene TRBV29-1 combines with J gene TRBJ1-2; 7 bases map to TRBD1. The V gene end was trimmed by 6 bases and the J gene end by 2 bases; junction bases not matched to a gene: 12. This CDR3 is built from 15 residues. CDR1 SQVTM and CDR2 ANQGSEA come from the germline V gene. The CDR3 reads CSVDEGAGSNYGYTF. CDR3 bases: TGCAGCGTGGATGAGGGGGCAGGGTCCAACTATGGCTACACCTTC. Variable domain in full (rest from reference TRBV29-1 and TRBJ1-2): SAVISQKPSRDICQRGTSLTIQCQVDSQVTMMFWYRQQPGQSLTLIATANQGSEATYESGFVIDKFPISRPNLTFSTLTVSNMSPEDSSIYLCSVDEGAGSNYGYTFGSGTRLTVV.

This chain links TRBV10-3 with TRBJ2-3, with TRBD1 matching 7 bases. The ends lost 4 bases at V and 0 bases at J; junction bases unmatched: 4. The CDR3 spans 15 residues. Germline V gives CDR1 ENHRY, CDR2 SYGVKD. This CDR3 is CAISVQGPSTDTQYF. The DNA of the CDR3 is TGTGCCATCAGTGTACAGGGGCCGAGCACAGATACGCAGTATTTT.

V usage is TRBV28 and J usage is TRBJ2-3; a possible D gene is TRBD2 (5 bases). V was clipped by 3 bases and J by 2 bases, with 15 bases between them. The CDR3 is made up of 16 amino acids. Per germline, CDR1 MDHEN and CDR2 SYDVKM. The CDR3 is CASSFSRSSFTDTQYF. DNA of the CDR3: TGTGCCAGCAGTTTTAGTCGGTCTAGCTTCACAGATACGCAGTATTTT.